This TCR beta chain comes out of a study of blood T cell repertoires in COVID-19. The data were produced by immunoSEQ multiplex PCR, yet TCRdb's version contains in-frame clones alone and is incomplete. Here the sample spans about 110,000 clones, just over 90% being singletons. Only one count was recorded for this clone. CDR1 and CDR2 (germline): SGHRS, YFSETQ. The V end lost 5 bases, the J end lost 7 bases, and 16 bases lay between the germline ends. The CDR3 spans 13 residues. The chain joins TRBV5-1 to TRBJ2-7, with D possibly being TRBD1 (6 bases). Sample: peripheral blood. The clonotype originates from a woman aged 25-40 years with acute or convalescent COVID-19. Here the CDR3 reads CASRPGDSGEQYF. In nucleotides, the CDR3 is TGCGCCAGCAGGCCAGGGGATTCCGGGGAGCAGTACTTC.